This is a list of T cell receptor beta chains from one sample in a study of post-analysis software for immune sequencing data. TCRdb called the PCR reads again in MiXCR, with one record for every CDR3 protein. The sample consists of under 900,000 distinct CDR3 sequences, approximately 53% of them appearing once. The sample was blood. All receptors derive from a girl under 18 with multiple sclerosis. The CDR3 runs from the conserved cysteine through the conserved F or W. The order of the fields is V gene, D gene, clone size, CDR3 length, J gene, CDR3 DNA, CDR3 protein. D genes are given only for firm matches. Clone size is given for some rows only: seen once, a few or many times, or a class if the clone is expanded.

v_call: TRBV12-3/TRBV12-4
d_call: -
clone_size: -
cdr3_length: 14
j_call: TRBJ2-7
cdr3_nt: TGTGCCAGCAGCCCTTGGAGCGTGCGGTACGAGCAGTACTTC
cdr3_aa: CASSPWSVRYEQYF

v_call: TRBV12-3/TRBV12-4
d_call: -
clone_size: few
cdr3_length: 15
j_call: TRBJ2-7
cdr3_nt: TGTGCCAGCAGTTTGGCCGGGCAGGCCGACTACGAGCAGTACTTC
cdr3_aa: CASSLAGQADYEQYF

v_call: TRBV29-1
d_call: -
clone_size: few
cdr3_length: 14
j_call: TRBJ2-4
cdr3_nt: TGCAGCGTTGAGGGGCAGGTGTCCAAAAACATTCAGTACTTC
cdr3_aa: CSVEGQVSKNIQYF

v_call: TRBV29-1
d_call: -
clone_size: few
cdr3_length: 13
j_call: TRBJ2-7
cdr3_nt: TGCAGCGCGGGGGGGACAGGTCCCTACGAGCAGTACTTC
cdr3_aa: CSAGGTGPYEQYF

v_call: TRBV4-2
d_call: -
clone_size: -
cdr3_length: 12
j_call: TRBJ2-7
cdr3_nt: TGTGCCAGCAGCCAACCACAATACGAGCAGTACTTC
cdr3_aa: CASSQPQYEQYF

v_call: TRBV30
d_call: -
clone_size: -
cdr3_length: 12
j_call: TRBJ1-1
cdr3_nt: TGTGCCTGGAGCCGAGACTACACTGAAGCTTTCTTT
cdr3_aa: CAWSRDYTEAFF

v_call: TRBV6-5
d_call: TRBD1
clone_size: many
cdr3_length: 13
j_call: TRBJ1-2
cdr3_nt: TGTGCCAGCAGCCAGACAGGGAACTATGGCTACACCTTC
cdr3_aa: CASSQTGNYGYTF

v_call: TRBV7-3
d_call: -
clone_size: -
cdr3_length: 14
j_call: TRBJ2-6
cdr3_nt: TGTGTCAGCAGCTCCCCGTCCGGGGCCAACGTCCTGACTTTC
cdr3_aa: CVSSSPSGANVLTF

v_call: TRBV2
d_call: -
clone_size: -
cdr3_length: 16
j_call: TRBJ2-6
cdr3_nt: TGTGCCAGCAGGAGGACGTACAGCTCTGGGGCCAACGTCCTGACTTTC
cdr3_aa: CASRRTYSSGANVLTF

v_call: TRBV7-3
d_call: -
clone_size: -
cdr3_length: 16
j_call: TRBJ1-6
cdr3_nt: TGTGCCAGCAGCTTAAAGGGCGGGATGGGGAATTCACCCCTCCACTTT
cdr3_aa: CASSLKGGMGNSPLHF

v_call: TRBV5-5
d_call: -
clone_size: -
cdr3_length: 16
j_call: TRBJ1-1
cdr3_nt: TGTGCCAGCAGCTCAGGGGACCGGATCATGAACACTGAAGCTTTCTTT
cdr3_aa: CASSSGDRIMNTEAFF

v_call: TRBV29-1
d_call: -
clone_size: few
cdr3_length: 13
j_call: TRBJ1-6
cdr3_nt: TGCAGCGCCCGGACAACCGGTCTCGGGCTCCTCCACTTT
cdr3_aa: CSARTTGLGLLHF

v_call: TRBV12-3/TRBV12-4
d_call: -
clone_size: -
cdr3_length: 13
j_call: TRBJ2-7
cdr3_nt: TGTGCCAGCAGTTTACCCGGTGAGGACGAGCAGTACTTC
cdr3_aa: CASSLPGEDEQYF

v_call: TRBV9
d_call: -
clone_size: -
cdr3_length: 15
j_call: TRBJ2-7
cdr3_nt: TGTGCCAGCAGCGTCGGGGCTAGTGGAACCTACGAGCAGTACTTC
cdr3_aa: CASSVGASGTYEQYF